The next 7 T cell receptor beta chains were all read from a single sample in a study of glioma-infiltrating T cells after dendritic cell vaccination. Sequencing was performed with immunoSEQ multiplex PCR; in TCRdb, only in-frame clones are kept and a portion is missing. The table lists about 82,000 clones, 70% to 90% of them singletons. This specimen consisted of blood, obtained before dendritic cell vaccination. All receptors derive from a human donor with glioblastoma.

Only a few counts were recorded for this clone. The V and J genes are TRBV19 and TRBJ1-1, with D possibly being TRBD1 (5 bases). Trimming took 1 base from V and 1 from J, leaving 10 bases between them. The CDR3 sequence is 15 residues long. CDR1 and CDR2 from the germline V gene are LNHDA and SQIVND (reference sequence). CDR3 nucleotide sequence: TGTGCCAGTAGTATAGCGGCGGGGGAGAACACTGAAGCTTTCTTT. This gives the protein CASSIAAGENTEAFF.

The CDR3, as DNA: TGTGCCAGCAGCGTGACAGGGGTGGCTGAAGCTTTCTTT. Protein sequence: CASSVTGVAEAFF. This sequence joins TRBV9 and TRBJ1-1; TRBD1 matches at 8 bases. CDR1 and CDR2 (germline): SGDLS, YYNGEE. CDR3 length: 13 amino acids. With 2 bases clipped from V and 6 bases from J, the junction kept 3 bases outside the gene matches.

The rearrangement joins TRBV19 to TRBJ1-1; D is unclear. The V end lost 5 bases, the J end lost 0 bases, and 4 bases lay between the germline ends. Germline assignment: CDR1 LNHDA and CDR2 SQIVND (reference sequence). This CDR3 has 12 residues. CDR3 DNA: TGTGCCAGTAGTTATCTGAACACTGAAGCTTTCTTT. Amino acid sequence: CASSYLNTEAFF.

The CDR3 spells CASSAYHRGAGDTQYF. CDR3 coding DNA: TGTGCCAGCAGCGCATACCACAGGGGAGCCGGAGATACGCAGTATTTT. The rearrangement uses TRBV9 and TRBJ2-3, with 7 bases identical to TRBD1. In germline, CDR1 is SGDLS, CDR2 YYNGEE. CDR3 length: 16 residues. Unmatched junction bases numbered 12, after V lost 3 bases and J lost 5 bases.

As DNA, the CDR3 is TGTGCCAGCCATCGCCAGGGAGAAGCTTTCTTT. Protein sequence: CASHRQGEAFF. The chain recombines TRBV27 with TRBJ1-1; tentative D call: TRBD1 (5 bases). This CDR3 has 11 amino acids. Germline lookup yields CDR1 MNHEY and CDR2 SMNVEV (reference sequence). V lost 8 bases and J lost 8, with 12 bases in between.

The chain uses TRBV4-1 and TRBJ2-5, with 11 bases identical to TRBD2. V gave up 2 bases and J gave up 4 bases; unmatched junction bases: 9. The CDR3 contains 17 residues. Germline V lookup: CDR1 MGHRA, CDR2 YSYEKL. The CDR3 loop is CASSQSQTSGAGETQYF. CDR3 DNA: TGCGCCAGCAGCCAAAGTCAGACTAGCGGGGCGGGAGAGACCCAGTACTTC.

The rearrangement joins TRBV5-1 to TRBJ1-2; no definite D call. V was pared by 4 bases and J by 0 bases, with 16 bases between. In germline, CDR1 is SGHRS, CDR2 YFSETQ. The CDR3 contains 16 residues. Written as DNA, the CDR3 is TGCGCCAGCAGCCCCCTCGGGGAGGCTACTAACTATGGCTACACCTTC. It encodes CASSPLGEATNYGYTF.